This passage covers 17 T cell receptor beta chains from one sample sequenced in a study of T cells in localized non-small cell lung cancer. Only in-frame clones appear in the TCRdb table, and some are missing; sequencing was by immunoSEQ multiplex PCR. The sample lists over 30,000 clones, 78% occurring once. The sample here was peripheral blood, taken before any cancer treatment. These receptors all stem from a male donor older than 55 with stage II squamous cell lung carcinoma.

Ten or more counts support this clone. The CDR3 bases are TGTGCCAGCAGCTCTACAGGACTTAGGGACACCGGGGAGCTGTTTTTT. Residues: CASSSTGLRDTGELFF. The chain couples TRBV2 to TRBJ2-2; TRBD1 or TRBD2 may be the D gene (5 bases each). The CDR3 totals 16 residues. Germline V CDR1 and CDR2: SNHLY, FYNNEI. With 6 bases removed from V and 3 bases from J, the gap between germline ends came to 17 bases.

This chain links TRBV6-5 with TRBJ2-1; D is undetermined. Germline V lookup: CDR1 MNHEY, CDR2 SVGAGI. V dropped 6 bases and J dropped 0 bases, with 6 bases sitting between them. CDR3 length: 13 residues. The CDR3 here is CASRLASYNEQFF. In DNA, the CDR3 is TGTGCCAGCAGACTGGCCTCCTACAATGAGCAGTTCTTC.

This clone is a singleton in its sample. The chain's CDR3 is CASSKDRGNSPLHF. The CDR3 nucleotides are TGTGCCAGCAGTAAAGACAGGGGAAATTCACCCCTCCACTTT. The chain employs TRBV6-5 and TRBJ1-6; 8 bases align to TRBD1. The CDR3 is made up of 14 amino acids. CDR1 is MNHEY, CDR2 SVGAGI, per germline. With V trimmed by 5 bases and J by 7 bases, 4 bases remained unmatched.

The V and J genes are TRBV21-1 and TRBJ1-2; TRBD1 is the table's D call and was not checked against the DNA. TRBV21-1 is designated a pseudogene. The CDR3 totals 13 residues. CDR3 coding DNA: TGTGCCAGCAGACAGACCGGAAACTATGGCTACACCTTC. Encoded protein: CASRQTGNYGYTF.

V usage is TRBV6-4 and J usage is TRBJ2-6; a possible D gene is TRBD1 (5 bases). The CDR3 spans 14 residues. Germline CDR1 MRHNA, CDR2 SNTAGT. V gave up 5 bases and J gave up 1 base, with 6 bases separating them. For the CDR3, the DNA is TGTGCCAGCAGTTCAGGGTCTGGGGCCAACGTCCTGACTTTC. Translating gives CASSSGSGANVLTF.

The chain employs TRBV11-2 and TRBJ1-1; TRBD1 might be the D (5 bases). With 1 base removed from V and 4 bases from J, the gap between germline ends came to 13 bases. The CDR3 contains 15 residues. Germline assignment: CDR1 SGHAT and CDR2 FQNNGV. The CDR3 bases are TGTGCCAGCAGCTTAGTTGGGGGTAGTACCACTGAAGCTTTCTTT. The encoded protein is CASSLVGGSTTEAFF.

This chain links TRBV28 with TRBJ2-7; TRBD2 is a possible D gene (6 bases). Germline values: CDR1 MDHEN, CDR2 SYDVKM. The CDR3 has 14 amino acids. Trimming removed 1 base at V and 4 bases at J, with 11 bases between. The CDR3 protein is CASSLYRRDYEQYF. The CDR3 DNA sequence: TGTGCCAGCAGTTTATACAGGAGGGATTACGAGCAGTACTTC. The variable domain in full, with the rest retrieved from reference TRBV28 and TRBJ2-7, is DVKVTQSSRYLVKRTGEKVFLECVQDMDHENMFWYRQDPGLGLRLIYFSYDVKMKEKGDIPEGYSVSREKKERFSLILESASTNQTSMYLCASSLYRRDYEQYFGPGTRLTVT.

For this clone: The junction does not match germline at one end; this may be a read error. The chain is built from TRBV15 and TRBJ1-5, with TRBD1 matching 7 bases. Germline loops: CDR1 LNHNV, CDR2 YYDKDF (reference sequence). The CDR3 loop spans 14 amino acids. CDR3 nucleotide sequence: TGTACCACCAGCCCGGGACAGACCAATCAGCCCCAGCATTTT. Protein: CTTSPGQTNQPQHF.

This clone was detected only a few times. The chain couples TRBV7-2 to TRBJ2-7; 7 bases line up with TRBD2. J lost 4 bases, V lost 0 bases, and 3 bases had no gene match. In germline, CDR1 is SGHTA, CDR2 FQGNSA. This CDR3 contains 14 residues. The CDR3 loop is CASSLAGGSYEQYF. CDR3 DNA sequence: TGTGCCAGCAGCTTAGCGGGGGGGTCTTACGAGCAGTACTTC.

This chain joins TRBV11-3 and TRBJ2-2, with D uncertain. The V gene lost 6 bases and the J gene lost 5 bases, with 7 bases spanning the gap. The germline V gene encodes CDR1 SGHNT and CDR2 YENEEA. This CDR3 comprises 12 residues. CDR3 in DNA: TGTGCCAGCAGATATGTTACCGGGGAGCTGTTTTTT. Amino acid sequence: CASRYVTGELFF.

A few counts support this clone. The chain recombines TRBV19 with TRBJ2-1; 10 nucleotides match TRBD2. V lost 9 bases, J lost 5 bases, and 7 bases stayed unmatched. Germline CDR1 LNHDA, CDR2 SQIVND (reference sequence). The CDR3 runs 14 residues. The CDR3 is CASGASGRNNEQFF. The CDR3 DNA reads TGTGCCAGCGGGGCTAGCGGGAGAAACAATGAGCAGTTCTTC.

This clone was recorded a few times. This chain uses TRBV7-3 with TRBJ2-3; perhaps TRBD1 as D (6 bases). Germline V CDR1 and CDR2: SGHTA, FQGTGA. V gave up 4 bases and J gave up 6 bases, with 11 bases separating them. The CDR3 runs 13 residues. The CDR3 DNA follows: TGTGCCAGCAGCTCACAGGGAGAGGATACGCAGTATTTT. Its translation is CASSSQGEDTQYF.

The J gene is TRBJ1-1, the V gene TRBV29-1; no clear D gene. V was trimmed by 8 bases and J by 4 bases, leaving 11 bases between them. The CDR3 consists of 11 residues. Germline V gives CDR1 SQVTM, CDR2 ANQGSEA. The CDR3: CSLADGTEAFF. CDR3 sequence (DNA): TGCAGCCTTGCTGATGGCACTGAAGCTTTCTTT.

This clone was found once. The V and J genes are TRBV5-1 and TRBJ2-2; D remains unclear. The germline V gene has CDR1 SGHRS and CDR2 YFSETQ. The CDR3 runs to 14 residues. Trimming left V 2 bases short and J 2 bases short, with 7 bases between. CDR3 amino acids: CASSFSGNTGELFF. The CDR3 bases are TGCGCCAGCAGCTTTTCCGGAAACACCGGGGAGCTGTTTTTT.

J is TRBJ2-3 and V is TRBV2; either TRBD1 or TRBD2 may fit D (5 bases each). V was shortened by 7 bases and J by 4 bases, with 27 bases between the two germline ends. Germline V gene lookup returns CDR1 SNHLY and CDR2 FYNNEI. The CDR3 is made up of 18 amino acids. The CDR3 bases are TGTGCCAGCACCCCCCAGGCGGGTATTGGGGCCGTTGCAGATACGCAGTATTTT. Encoded protein: CASTPQAGIGAVADTQYF.

The chain uses TRBV18 and TRBJ2-5, with TRBD1 identical over 9 bases. The CDR3 runs 15 residues. Unmatched junction bases numbered 8, after V lost 5 bases and J lost 4 bases. CDR1 and CDR2 (germline): KGHSH, LQKENI. The CDR3 sequence: CASSGVTGGGETQYF. The CDR3 DNA is TGTGCCAGCTCAGGAGTTACAGGGGGCGGAGAGACCCAGTACTTC.

The rearrangement uses TRBV5-1 and TRBJ1-2, with a tentative D call TRBD1 (6 bases). The V end was cut by 4 bases, the J end by 4 bases, with 14 bases between. The germline V gene encodes CDR1 SGHRS and CDR2 YFSETQ. The CDR3 covers 14 residues. The CDR3: CASSRDGGTYGYTF. The CDR3 DNA reads TGCGCCAGCAGCCGGGACGGGGGCACCTATGGCTACACCTTC.